The 30 T cell receptor beta chains listed next were all sequenced from one sample in a study of T cell clones after liver transplantation. Sequencing was performed with immunoSEQ multiplex PCR; in TCRdb, only in-frame clones are kept and a portion is missing. The repertoire holds 68,000 or so clones, with 85% to 95% as singletons. The source was CD4+ T cells from blood, collected less than 27 months after liver transplant. All receptors derive from a human patient who received a liver transplant. The T cells may partly be graft donor cells.

CDR3 sequence (DNA): TGTGCCAGCAGCTTGGCTAGCGGGTTTCAAGAGACCCAGTACTTC. This codes for CASSLASGFQETQYF. This chain connects TRBV7-2 to TRBJ2-5; 8 positions match TRBD2. Losses at the gene ends were 3 bases for V and 2 bases for J; bases not matched to a gene: 5. The CDR3 loop spans 15 amino acids. The germline V gene encodes CDR1 SGHTA and CDR2 FQGNSA. Full variable domain (missing parts from reference TRBV7-2 and TRBJ2-5): GAGVSQSPSNKVTEKGKDVELRCDPISGHTALYWYRQSLGQGLEFLIYFQGNSAPDKSGLPSDRFSAERTGGSVSTLTIQRTQQEDSAVYLCASSLASGFQETQYFGPGTRLLVL.

In DNA, the CDR3 is TGCAGCGTTGTCGGGGGACGTTTGGGACAGGGGGTGTCTAACTATGGCTACACCTTC. It codes for CSVVGGRLGQGVSNYGYTF. The gene calls are TRBV29-1 and TRBJ1-2; TRBD1 matches 11 bases. The germline CDR1 and CDR2 sequences are SQVTM and ANQGSEA. The junction had 16 bases not matched to a gene; V was cut back by 4 bases and J by 0 bases. The CDR3 is 19 amino acids.

The chain combines TRBV5-6 with TRBJ1-1; D gene unclear. Germline V gives CDR1 SGHDT, CDR2 YYEEEE. This CDR3 is 14 amino acids long. V was clipped by 2 bases and J by 3 bases, with 11 bases between them. CDR3 sequence: CASSLGRRDTEAFF. The CDR3, as DNA: TGTGCCAGCAGCTTAGGGCGGAGGGACACTGAAGCTTTCTTT.

The rearrangement joins TRBV4-1 to TRBJ1-2; D gene unclear. The CDR3 length is 14 residues. Germline lookup yields CDR1 MGHRA and CDR2 YSYEKL. V was cut by 0 bases and J by 11 bases, with 16 bases left in between. CDR3 loop: CASSQEARDRGYTF. The CDR3 DNA reads as TGCGCCAGCAGCCAAGAAGCTAGGGATAGAGGATACACCTTC.

The chain links TRBV9 to TRBJ1-2; tentatively, D is TRBD1 (5 bases). This CDR3 contains 15 residues. The germline CDR1 and CDR2 sequences are SGDLS and YYNGEE. V was shortened by 0 bases and J by 3 bases, with 12 bases between the two germline ends. The CDR3 nucleotides read TGTGCCAGCAGCGTAGAGGCAGGGCTAGACTATGGCTACACCTTC. It translates to CASSVEAGLDYGYTF.

This chain uses TRBV19 with TRBJ2-1; 9 nucleotides line up with TRBD2. The germline CDR1 and CDR2 sequences are LNHDA and SQIVND (reference sequence). The CDR3 length is 17 residues. V shed 1 base, J shed 13 bases, and the junction held 17 bases outside the gene matches. CDR3 DNA: TGTGCCAGTAGTATAGCTCAGGCTAACCAAATGGGACTAGCTCAGTTCTTC. It encodes CASSIAQANQMGLAQFF.

This clone was detected a few times. The rearrangement joins TRBV19 to TRBJ2-7; TRBD1 or TRBD2 may be the D gene (5 bases each). The germline V gene encodes CDR1 LNHDA and CDR2 SQIVND (reference sequence). CDR3 length equals 15 residues. The V end lost 3 bases, the J end lost 2 bases, and 14 bases lay between the germline ends. CDR3 amino acids: CASSMGTDPPYEQYF. CDR3 in DNA: TGTGCCAGTAGTATGGGGACGGACCCCCCCTACGAGCAGTACTTC.

This clone was seen a single time. The chain is built from TRBV2 and TRBJ1-1; possible D gene TRBD1, 5 bases. The CDR3 is 14 amino acids. Trimming pared 8 bases from V and 2 bases from J, leaving 15 bases between. Germline values: CDR1 SNHLY, CDR2 FYNNEI. DNA of the CDR3: TGTGCCAGCTCCGTCAGGGATTCTAACACTGAAGCTTTCTTT. Protein sequence: CASSVRDSNTEAFF.

The V call is TRBV7-9, the J call TRBJ1-1, with a tentative D call TRBD1 (5 bases). Germline V gene lookup returns CDR1 SEHNR and CDR2 FQNEAQ (reference sequence). The V end was cut by 0 bases, the J end by 3 bases, with 11 bases between. The CDR3 is made up of 15 amino acids. The CDR3 loop reads CASSLAGREDTEAFF. The CDR3, as DNA: TGTGCCAGCAGCTTAGCCGGCAGGGAGGACACTGAAGCTTTCTTT.

The V call is TRBV9, the J call TRBJ2-7, with 8 positions matching TRBD2. Germline trimming cut 3 bases from V and 5 bases from J; bases unmatched to any gene: 10. The CDR3 is 15 residues long. Germline V lookup: CDR1 SGDLS, CDR2 YYNGEE. Here the CDR3 DNA reads TGTGCCAGCAGCGCGGACGGAGCGGGAGCAGACGAGCAGTACTTC. It specifies CASSADGAGADEQYF.

The J gene is TRBJ2-3, the V gene TRBV6-1; TRBD2 matches 9 bases. This CDR3 is built from 14 residues. Germline assignment: CDR1 MNHNS and CDR2 SASEGT. Trimming took 5 bases from V and 7 from J; bases not matched to a gene: 7. The CDR3 nucleotides are TGTGCCAGCAGTACGCGGGAGGGCCCAAATACGCAGTATTTT. It yields the protein CASSTREGPNTQYF.

The chain combines TRBV2 with TRBJ2-2, with D possibly TRBD2 on 5 matching bases. CDR1 is SNHLY and CDR2 is FYNNEI in the germline V gene. V lost 3 bases, J lost 2 bases, and 7 bases lay in between. CDR3 length: 14 amino acids. In nucleotides, the CDR3 is TGTGCCAGCAGTGACGGGGTCAACACCGGGGAGCTGTTTTTT. It encodes CASSDGVNTGELFF. Complete variable domain (other parts from reference TRBV2 and TRBJ2-2): EPEVTQTPSHQVTQMGQEVILRCVPISNHLYFYWYRQILGQKVEFLVSFYNNEISEKSEIFDDQFSVERPDGSNFTLKIRSTKLEDSAMYFCASSDGVNTGELFFGEGSRLTVL.

V gene TRBV28 combines with J gene TRBJ1-5, with 12 positions matching TRBD1. Germline CDR1 and CDR2: MDHEN and SYDVKM. The trim removed 0 bases at V and 7 bases at J, leaving 4 bases unmatched. The CDR3 runs to 16 residues. The CDR3 loop reads CASSLWGQGARQPQHF. CDR3 bases: TGTGCCAGCAGTTTATGGGGACAGGGGGCTCGGCAGCCCCAGCATTTT.

The chain combines TRBV5-1 with TRBJ2-1; a possible D gene is TRBD2 (5 bases). This CDR3 is 15 amino acids long. Trimming took 2 bases from V and 1 from J, leaving 10 bases between them. Looked up from germline, CDR1 is SGHRS and CDR2 is YFSETQ. This CDR3 reads CASSFGLLSYNEQFF. DNA of the CDR3: TGCGCCAGCAGCTTTGGACTCTTATCCTACAATGAGCAGTTCTTC.

The chain employs TRBV7-2 and TRBJ1-2; possible D gene TRBD1, 6 bases. Trimming removed 1 base from V and 7 bases from J, with 16 bases in between. Per germline, CDR1 SGHTA and CDR2 FQGNSA. The CDR3 is 15 residues long. The CDR3 sequence: CASSLVSRTATGYTF. The CDR3, as DNA: TGTGCCAGCAGCTTAGTCAGTCGGACAGCTACTGGCTACACCTTC.

This clone was picked up one time. This CDR3 reads CASSLPITDTQYF. The CDR3 coding sequence is TGTGCCAGCAGCTTACCGATCACAGATACGCAGTATTTT. The rearrangement joins TRBV5-6 to TRBJ2-3; D is undetermined. Germline values: CDR1 SGHDT, CDR2 YYEEEE. The CDR3 consists of 13 residues. The germline V and J ends were trimmed by 2 bases and 2 bases, with 6 bases remaining between them.

The rearrangement uses TRBV15 and TRBJ2-7; TRBD2 agrees at 15 bases. The germline CDR1 and CDR2 sequences are LNHNV and YYDKDF (reference sequence). CDR3 size: 19 residues. Unmatched junction bases numbered 9, after V lost 3 bases and J lost 0 bases. The CDR3 sequence is CATSSGRTSGRASSYEQYF. The CDR3 DNA reads as TGTGCCACCAGCAGCGGGAGGACTAGCGGGAGGGCCAGCTCCTACGAGCAGTACTTC. Full variable domain (rest looked up from reference TRBV15 and TRBJ2-7): DAMVIQNPRYQVTQFGKPVTLSCSQTLNHNVMYWYQQKSSQAPKLLFHYYDKDFNNEADTPDNFQSRRPNTSFCFLDIRSPGLGDTAMYLCATSSGRTSGRASSYEQYFGPGTRLTVT.

The rearrangement links TRBV5-1 to TRBJ1-4; TRBD1 might be the D (5 bases). CDR3 length: 15 residues. Germline-derived CDR1 and CDR2 are SGHRS and YFSETQ. V was shortened by 5 bases and J by 0 bases, with 11 bases between the two germline ends. The CDR3: CASRTVGATNEKLFF. Written as DNA, the CDR3 is TGCGCCAGCAGGACAGTTGGCGCAACTAATGAAAAACTGTTTTTT.

V usage is TRBV7-3 and J usage is TRBJ2-1; a possible D gene is TRBD1 (5 bases). Germline V gene data show CDR1 as SGHTA and CDR2 as FQGTGA. Trimming took off 5 bases at V and 2 bases at J, with 19 bases between the two ends. The CDR3 is made up of 17 amino acids. The CDR3 DNA sequence: TGTGCCAGCAGCAGAAGTCCGGTACAGGACCCCTACAATGAGCAGTTCTTC. It yields the protein CASSRSPVQDPYNEQFF. The variable domain in full, with the rest retrieved from reference TRBV7-3 and TRBJ2-1, is GAGVSQTPSNKVTEKGKYVELRCDPISGHTALYWYRQSLGQGPEFLIYFQGTGAADDSGLPNDRFFAVRPEGSVSTLKIQRTERGDSAVYLCASSRSPVQDPYNEQFFGPGTRLTVL.

The chain joins TRBV28 to TRBJ2-3, with TRBD1 identical over 11 bases. The junction had 9 bases not matched to a gene; V was cut back by 5 bases and J by 5 bases. The CDR3 sequence is 16 residues long. Germline CDR1 is MDHEN and CDR2 is SYDVKM. CDR3 DNA: TGTGCCAGCAGTCCGGGGGGGACAGGGGGTGTAGATACGCAGTATTTT. Its protein is CASSPGGTGGVDTQYF.

This rearrangement joins TRBV10-3 to TRBJ2-5; TRBD2 aligns across 12 bases. With V trimmed by 4 bases and J by 1 base, 4 bases remained unmatched. CDR3 length: 16 residues. Germline CDR1 is ENHRY and CDR2 is SYGVKD. DNA of the CDR3: TGTGCCATCAGTGGCGCTAGCGGGAGGGTCCAAGAGACCCAGTACTTC. This gives the protein CAISGASGRVQETQYF.

The CDR3 reads CASSPSSGSTDTQYF. The CDR3 DNA follows: TGTGCCAGCAGCCCTTCTAGCGGGAGCACAGATACGCAGTATTTT. This sequence joins TRBV2 and TRBJ2-3; TRBD2 matches 8 bases. CDR3 length equals 15 residues. With 6 bases clipped from V and 0 bases from J, the junction kept 5 bases outside the gene matches. Germline V gene data show CDR1 as SNHLY and CDR2 as FYNNEI.

The J gene is TRBJ2-5, the V gene TRBV5-8; D remains ambiguous. The V gene lost 3 bases and the J gene lost 4 bases, with 19 bases spanning the gap. The CDR3 contains 16 residues. From germline, CDR1 is SGHTS and CDR2 YDEGEE. The DNA of the CDR3 is TGTGCCAGCAGCTCGCGACCGGGCCGCCCCCCAGAGACCCAGTACTTC. Protein product: CASSSRPGRPPETQYF.

CDR3 sequence: CAAHGGGWNNEQFF. Written as DNA, the CDR3 is TGCGCCGCCCACGGGGGAGGGTGGAACAATGAGCAGTTCTTC. This sequence joins TRBV10-2 and TRBJ2-1, with 7 bases lining up with TRBD2. The ends lost 11 bases at V and 5 bases at J; junction bases unmatched: 12. The CDR3 contains 14 residues. CDR1 is WSHSY and CDR2 is SAAADI in the germline V gene.

The chain couples TRBV6-6 to TRBJ2-7; 7 nucleotides agree with TRBD1. The CDR3 is 16 amino acids. Germline assignment: CDR1 MNHNY and CDR2 SVGAGI (reference sequence). V gave up 0 bases and J gave up 5 bases; unmatched junction bases: 10. The DNA of the CDR3 is TGTGCCAGCAGTTACTCGTCAGGGCAAGGGGGCGACGAGCAGTACTTC. Its translation is CASSYSSGQGGDEQYF.

This chain joins TRBV29-1 and TRBJ2-5, with 7 positions matching TRBD2. V lost 6 bases to trimming and J lost 5 bases; unmatched junction nucleotides: 6. Per the germline V gene, CDR1 is SQVTM and CDR2 is ANQGSEA. The CDR3 consists of 12 residues. In nucleotides, the CDR3 is TGCAGCGTGGGGGGGACCGGGGAGACCCAGTACTTC. It codes for CSVGGTGETQYF.

The CDR3 protein is CASSRGTGGNEKLFF. CDR3 nucleotides: TGTGCCAGCAGCCGCGGGACAGGGGGTAATGAAAAACTGTTTTTT. The chain employs TRBV6-5 and TRBJ1-4; TRBD1 matches 11 bases. CDR1 MNHEY and CDR2 SVGAGI come from the germline V gene. The junction had 4 bases not matched to a gene; V was cut back by 6 bases and J by 4 bases. The CDR3 sequence is 15 residues long.

The CDR3 DNA sequence: TGTGCCAGCAGTTACGACAGGGTGGGAACCACAGATACGCAGTATTTT. Its protein product is CASSYDRVGTTDTQYF. The chain employs TRBV6-6 and TRBJ2-3; 7 bases map to TRBD1. The germline V gene has CDR1 MNHNY and CDR2 SVGAGI (reference sequence). The V and J ends lost 2 bases and 2 bases, in that order; junction bases with no gene match: 7. The CDR3 has 16 amino acids.

This clone was observed once. The V and J genes are TRBV27 and TRBJ1-2; D call uncertain. Germline lookup yields CDR1 MNHEY and CDR2 SMNVEV (reference sequence). The CDR3 has 12 residues. V was cut by 6 bases and J by 1 base, with 6 bases left in between. The CDR3 region is CASRDINYGYTF. The CDR3 DNA is TGTGCCAGCAGAGACATTAACTATGGCTACACCTTC.

This clone showed up just once. This chain connects TRBV28 to TRBJ2-2; TRBD1 matches at 9 bases. CDR1 MDHEN and CDR2 SYDVKM come from the germline V gene. This CDR3 comprises 16 residues. V shed 5 bases and J 4 bases; nucleotides not matched to a gene: 8. The CDR3 region has the DNA TGTGCCAGCAGTCCACCGGGACAGGGCGGCACCGGGGAGCTGTTTTTT. Protein: CASSPPGQGGTGELFF. Drawing the rest from reference TRBV28 and TRBJ2-2, the complete variable domain is DVKVTQSSRYLVKRTGEKVFLECVQDMDHENMFWYRQDPGLGLRLIYFSYDVKMKEKGDIPEGYSVSREKKERFSLILESASTNQTSMYLCASSPPGQGGTGELFFGEGSRLTVL.